This paragraph covers one TCR beta chain sequence. Antigen specificity is unknown. These data come from a study of cytomegalovirus exposure and HLA in healthy donors. Overall study findings and caveats: It was only CMV serostatus that was available as immune exposure information.

PCR used 60 Vbeta primers and 13 Jbeta primers. Assay: immunoSEQ multiplex PCR; the TCRdb copy retains only in-frame clones and omits some. The table includes about 200,000 clones, over 65% detected once. This CDR3 is built from 15 residues. Deletions cut 0 bases from V and 2 bases from J, with 10 bases between. Germline CDR1 MGHRA, CDR2 YSYEKL. The rearrangement uses TRBV4-1 and TRBJ2-5; D not certain. The receptor was derived from a man aged 40-50 years in good health and CMV-seropositive. The sample comprised PBMCs. This CDR3 is CASSQETYNQETQYF. The DNA for the CDR3 is TGCGCCAGCAGCCAAGAAACATACAATCAAGAGACCCAGTACTTC.